The entry below gives a single T cell receptor (beta chain) sequence along with its context. This sample is drawn from a study of T-cell reconstitution after alpha-beta-depleted transplantation in children. V was pared by 0 bases and J by 5 bases, with 10 bases between. CDR1 LGHDT and CDR2 YNNKEL come from the germline V gene (reference sequence). The CDR3 extends over 14 amino acids. Using unique molecular identifiers, the investigators prepared the TCRbeta library. TCRdb analysed the PCR reads with MiXCR anew, one entry per CDR3 protein. Of about 500,000 distinct CDR3 sequences in the sample, over 25% were seen once.

The source was PBMCs from the stem cell graft donor, collected from the stem cell graft. The clonotype was recovered from a human donor who donated a stem cell graft to a child with aplastic anemia. The V gene is TRBV3-1, the J gene TRBJ2-5, with a tentative D call TRBD2 (5 bases). CDR3 protein: CASSQEVRGETQYF. CDR3 sequence (DNA): TGTGCCAGCAGCCAAGAGGTCCGAGGGGAGACCCAGTACTTC.